This entry describes one T cell receptor beta chain. The PCR made use of 60 Vbeta and 13 Jbeta primers. Using immunoSEQ multiplex PCR, the repertoire was profiled, and TCRdb retains in-frame clones only, with some absent. The sample contains about 43,000 clones, 51% of which appear only once. This entry comes from a study of cytomegalovirus exposure and HLA in healthy donors. CDR1 SGHRS and CDR2 YFSETQ come from the germline V gene. CDR3 length: 13 amino acids. V lost 4 bases, J lost 7 bases, and 9 bases lay in between. This chain connects TRBV5-1 to TRBJ2-6; tentative D call: TRBD2 (5 bases). The receptor was isolated from a man aged 55 to 70 in good health and CMV-seronegative. The specimen was PBMCs. CDR3 in DNA: TGCGCCAGCAGCCCTGAGGGAGCCAACGTCCTGACTTTC. It is translated as CASSPEGANVLTF.